The rows below give T cell receptor beta chains drawn from one sample of a study of metastatic and nonmetastatic thyroid tumors. TCRdb reprocessed the PCR reads using MiXCR. The table has about 93,000 clones, 12% seen once. The sequencing sample was made of blood. These receptors were collected from a female donor with papillary thyroid cancer or a benign thyroid nodule (not recorded which). Some clones in this sample may be carry-over from other donors' samples. CDR3s leave out the opening cysteine and the closing phenylalanine or tryptophan. Fields, in order: V gene, J gene, D gene, CDR3 protein. D genes are given only for firm matches.

V gene: TRBV27; J gene: TRBJ2-7; D gene: .; CDR3 protein: ASSENRDYYEQY
V gene: TRBV7-2; J gene: TRBJ1-4; D gene: .; CDR3 protein: ASSLGWEGGDEKLF
V gene: TRBV9; J gene: TRBJ1-1; D gene: TRBD1; CDR3 protein: ASSATGGIGEGTEAF
V gene: TRBV6-1; J gene: TRBJ1-3; D gene: .; CDR3 protein: ASSSPGNTIY
V gene: TRBV9; J gene: TRBJ1-3; D gene: TRBD1; CDR3 protein: ASSVSLDRESVGNTIY
V gene: TRBV20-1; J gene: TRBJ2-1; D gene: TRBD1; CDR3 protein: SAREPGYRGNEQF
V gene: TRBV28; J gene: TRBJ2-3; D gene: .; CDR3 protein: ASSLSNVVGDTQY
V gene: TRBV28; J gene: TRBJ2-4; D gene: TRBD2; CDR3 protein: ASSFVDSGRASIQY
V gene: TRBV3-1; J gene: TRBJ2-1; D gene: .; CDR3 protein: ASSQEGQSEQF
V gene: TRBV6-2/TRBV6-3; J gene: TRBJ2-2; D gene: .; CDR3 protein: ASSLGRRTGELF
V gene: TRBV28; J gene: TRBJ2-2; D gene: .; CDR3 protein: ASSFRGSRELF
V gene: TRBV28; J gene: TRBJ2-5; D gene: .; CDR3 protein: ASSLRLGGLEETQY
V gene: TRBV14; J gene: TRBJ2-2; D gene: .; CDR3 protein: ASSQFLLTGELF
V gene: TRBV6-1; J gene: TRBJ2-1; D gene: TRBD2; CDR3 protein: ASRPRRTSGITEQF
V gene: TRBV27; J gene: TRBJ2-1; D gene: TRBD1; CDR3 protein: ASSYHGTGGERGQF
V gene: TRBV28; J gene: TRBJ1-6; D gene: .; CDR3 protein: ASSLVMGVGNSPLH
V gene: TRBV28; J gene: TRBJ1-3; D gene: .; CDR3 protein: ASSLPAGSSGNTIY
V gene: TRBV27; J gene: TRBJ2-1; D gene: TRBD2; CDR3 protein: ASSFQTSGDNEQF
V gene: TRBV11-1; J gene: TRBJ2-3; D gene: .; CDR3 protein: ASSLEDAASTDTQY
V gene: TRBV27; J gene: TRBJ2-1; D gene: .; CDR3 protein: ASQGGGLYNEQF
V gene: TRBV5-1; J gene: TRBJ2-2; D gene: TRBD2; CDR3 protein: ASSYSGRASTGELF
V gene: TRBV19; J gene: TRBJ2-1; D gene: TRBD1; CDR3 protein: ASRGPGQGINEQF
V gene: TRBV6-1; J gene: TRBJ1-5; D gene: .; CDR3 protein: ASSETNRNQPQH
V gene: TRBV20-1; J gene: TRBJ2-7; D gene: TRBD1; CDR3 protein: SAPTGGLTFEQY
V gene: TRBV6-1; J gene: TRBJ1-1; D gene: .; CDR3 protein: ASHSGDGRITEAF
V gene: TRBV19; J gene: TRBJ2-2; D gene: .; CDR3 protein: ASRVPGGTGELF
V gene: TRBV9; J gene: TRBJ2-6; D gene: .; CDR3 protein: ASSAGTPSSGANVLT
V gene: TRBV20-1; J gene: TRBJ1-2; D gene: .; CDR3 protein: SARSGGYGYT
V gene: TRBV7-9; J gene: TRBJ2-1; D gene: .; CDR3 protein: ASSLSGSQYNEQF
V gene: TRBV6-5; J gene: TRBJ1-5; D gene: .; CDR3 protein: ASSYSLGLPYQPQH
V gene: TRBV6-1; J gene: TRBJ2-1; D gene: TRBD1; CDR3 protein: ASSRQGTYNEQF
V gene: TRBV10-3; J gene: TRBJ2-6; D gene: .; CDR3 protein: AISEGGRGYSGANVLT
V gene: TRBV20-1; J gene: TRBJ2-3; D gene: .; CDR3 protein: SAPALRHGGTGTQY
V gene: TRBV6-1; J gene: TRBJ1-1; D gene: TRBD1; CDR3 protein: ASRNTGTGNTEAF
V gene: TRBV30; J gene: TRBJ2-2; D gene: .; CDR3 protein: ALTEANTGELF
V gene: TRBV7-2; J gene: TRBJ2-7; D gene: TRBD2; CDR3 protein: ASRTWGGSDEQY
V gene: TRBV3-1; J gene: TRBJ2-7; D gene: TRBD1; CDR3 protein: ASSQDFGTGSHEQY
V gene: TRBV9; J gene: TRBJ2-3; D gene: TRBD2; CDR3 protein: ASSVGILAGGADTHY
V gene: TRBV6-1; J gene: TRBJ2-3; D gene: TRBD1; CDR3 protein: ASSPQTGRGTDTQY
V gene: TRBV6-2/TRBV6-3; J gene: TRBJ2-7; D gene: .; CDR3 protein: ASSFTDLSYEQY
V gene: TRBV6-1; J gene: TRBJ1-2; D gene: .; CDR3 protein: ASAVGQGYGYT